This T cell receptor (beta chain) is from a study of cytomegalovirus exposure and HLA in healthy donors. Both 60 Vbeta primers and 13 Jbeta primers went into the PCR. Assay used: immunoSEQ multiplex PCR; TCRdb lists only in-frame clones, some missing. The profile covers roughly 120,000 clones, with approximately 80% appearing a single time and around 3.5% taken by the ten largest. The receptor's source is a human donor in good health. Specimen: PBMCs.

CDR3 loop: CASSFRGRNSPLHF. The CDR3 DNA reads as TGTGCCAGCAGCTTCAGGGGGCGTAATTCACCCCTCCACTTT. The chain employs TRBV11-2 and TRBJ1-6; TRBD1 aligns across 8 bases. CDR3 length: 14 amino acids. J gave up 6 bases and V 3 bases, and 1 base lay outside the gene matches. Germline lookup yields CDR1 SGHAT and CDR2 FQNNGV.